The rows below give T cell receptor beta chains drawn from one sample of a study of beta chain features in type 1 diabetes. Sequencing was performed with immunoSEQ multiplex PCR; in TCRdb, only in-frame clones are kept and a portion is missing. The data show some 280,000 clones, approximately 15% seen once. The sample was naive CD4+ T cells from blood. Every receptor here comes from a man younger than 45 with type 1 diabetes. Both conserved end residues are part of each CDR3. The D gene is left open where the match is weak. Some rows mark clone size as missing; the rest say once, few, many or name a class of expanded clone.

v_call: TRBV7-9; d_call: TRBD2; clone_size: few; j_call: TRBJ2-3; cdr3_aa: CASSFRLAGGPPPTDTQYF; cdr3_nt: TGTGCCAGCAGCTTCCGGCTAGCGGGAGGGCCGCCCCCCACAGATACGCAGTATTTT
v_call: TRBV9; d_call: TRBD1; clone_size: few; j_call: TRBJ1-5; cdr3_aa: CASSAGTEGRAQHF; cdr3_nt: TGTGCCAGCAGCGCCGGGACAGAGGGTAGAGCCCAGCATTTT
v_call: TRBV4-3; d_call: .; clone_size: few; j_call: TRBJ2-1; cdr3_aa: CASSQEALSNEQFF; cdr3_nt: TGCGCCAGCAGCCAAGAAGCCCTCTCGAATGAGCAGTTCTTC
v_call: TRBV25-1; d_call: .; clone_size: few; j_call: TRBJ2-7; cdr3_aa: CASKGRGWTTGEQYF; cdr3_nt: TGTGCCAGCAAGGGCCGGGGGTGGACGACTGGTGAGCAGTACTTC
v_call: TRBV19; d_call: .; clone_size: few; j_call: TRBJ2-6; cdr3_aa: CASSIVRRELAGANVLTF; cdr3_nt: TGTGCCAGTAGTATAGTGCGTCGGGAGTTAGCTGGGGCCAACGTCCTGACTTTC
v_call: TRBV27; d_call: .; clone_size: few; j_call: TRBJ2-1; cdr3_aa: CASSMGQDYNEQFF; cdr3_nt: TGTGCCAGCTCCATGGGGCAGGATTACAATGAGCAGTTCTTC
v_call: TRBV2; d_call: .; clone_size: few; j_call: TRBJ1-1; cdr3_aa: CASSVIRGLNTEAFF; cdr3_nt: TGTGCCAGCAGCGTTATCAGGGGATTGAACACTGAAGCTTTCTTT
v_call: TRBV5-4; d_call: .; clone_size: .; j_call: TRBJ2-2; cdr3_aa: CASSLQNGVNTGELFF; cdr3_nt: TGTGCCAGCAGCTTGCAAAACGGGGTCAACACCGGGGAGCTGTTTTTT
v_call: TRBV5-1; d_call: .; clone_size: .; j_call: TRBJ1-2; cdr3_aa: CASSLGQENGYTF; cdr3_nt: TGCGCCAGCAGCTTGGGACAGGAGAATGGCTACACCTTC
v_call: TRBV19; d_call: TRBD2; clone_size: few; j_call: TRBJ2-5; cdr3_aa: CASSTAGTSGKETQYF; cdr3_nt: TGTGCCAGTAGTACAGCCGGGACTAGCGGAAAAGAGACCCAGTACTTC
v_call: TRBV7-3; d_call: .; clone_size: .; j_call: TRBJ2-1; cdr3_aa: CASSPASGSSYNEQFF; cdr3_nt: TGTGCCAGCAGCCCCGCTTCCGGGAGCTCCTACAATGAGCAGTTCTTC
v_call: TRBV2; d_call: .; clone_size: .; j_call: TRBJ2-7; cdr3_aa: CASSPSSYEQYF; cdr3_nt: TGTGCCAGCAGTCCCAGCTCCTACGAGCAGTACTTC
v_call: TRBV7-2; d_call: TRBD2; clone_size: few; j_call: TRBJ2-7; cdr3_aa: CASSSGLAGYEQYF; cdr3_nt: TGTGCCAGCAGCTCGGGACTAGCGGGATACGAGCAGTACTTC
v_call: TRBV6-1; d_call: .; clone_size: .; j_call: TRBJ2-6; cdr3_aa: CASRDGGSGANVLTF; cdr3_nt: TGTGCCAGCAGGGACGGGGGCTCTGGGGCCAACGTCCTGACTTTC
v_call: TRBV5-1; d_call: .; clone_size: .; j_call: TRBJ1-5; cdr3_aa: CASSVDGSQPQHF; cdr3_nt: TGCGCCAGCAGCGTGGACGGGAGTCAGCCCCAGCATTTT
v_call: TRBV9; d_call: .; clone_size: .; j_call: TRBJ2-3; cdr3_aa: CASSVGGTAADTQYF; cdr3_nt: TGTGCCAGCAGCGTGGGAGGAACAGCGGCAGATACGCAGTATTTT
v_call: TRBV7-3; d_call: .; clone_size: few; j_call: TRBJ1-1; cdr3_aa: CASSLGREGTAFF; cdr3_nt: TGTGCCAGCAGCTTAGGTCGAGAGGGCACAGCTTTCTTT
v_call: TRBV9; d_call: .; clone_size: .; j_call: TRBJ1-4; cdr3_aa: CASSATQGIGEKLFF; cdr3_nt: TGTGCCAGCAGCGCCACACAGGGCATTGGTGAAAAACTGTTTTTT
v_call: TRBV5-4; d_call: .; clone_size: .; j_call: TRBJ1-2; cdr3_aa: CASSFDGGYGYTF; cdr3_nt: TGTGCCAGCAGCTTTGACGGCGGCTATGGCTACACCTTC
v_call: TRBV5-8; d_call: TRBD1; clone_size: .; j_call: TRBJ1-5; cdr3_aa: CASNEQGAYQPQHF; cdr3_nt: TGTGCCAGCAATGAACAGGGGGCGTATCAGCCCCAGCATTTT
v_call: TRBV11-2; d_call: TRBD2; clone_size: .; j_call: TRBJ2-7; cdr3_aa: CASSLLLAGPFSSYEQYF; cdr3_nt: TGTGCCAGCAGCTTACTGCTAGCGGGTCCATTTAGCTCCTACGAGCAGTACTTC
v_call: TRBV11-2; d_call: .; clone_size: .; j_call: TRBJ1-2; cdr3_aa: CASSFSRANYGYTF; cdr3_nt: TGTGCCAGCAGCTTCTCCAGGGCTAACTATGGCTACACCTTC
v_call: TRBV23-1; d_call: TRBD2; clone_size: .; j_call: TRBJ2-1; cdr3_aa: CASTLGLATYNEQFF; cdr3_nt: TGCGCCAGCACCCTGGGACTAGCAACCTACAATGAGCAGTTCTTC
v_call: TRBV5-4; d_call: .; clone_size: few; j_call: TRBJ2-1; cdr3_aa: CASRSPDRSYNEQFF; cdr3_nt: TGTGCCAGCCGGAGTCCCGATCGCTCCTACAATGAGCAGTTCTTC
v_call: TRBV2; d_call: TRBD1; clone_size: .; j_call: TRBJ2-7; cdr3_aa: CASSATPGQGVGQYF; cdr3_nt: TGTGCCAGCAGTGCCACCCCGGGACAGGGGGTAGGGCAGTACTTC
v_call: TRBV7-2; d_call: TRBD2; clone_size: few; j_call: TRBJ2-7; cdr3_aa: CASSARTSSTYEQYF; cdr3_nt: TGTGCCAGCAGCGCCCGGACTAGTAGTACCTACGAGCAGTACTTC
v_call: TRBV6-6; d_call: TRBD2; clone_size: .; j_call: TRBJ2-6; cdr3_aa: CATSGPGANVLTF; cdr3_nt: TGTGCCACTAGCGGGCCCGGGGCCAACGTCCTGACTTTC
v_call: TRBV19; d_call: .; clone_size: .; j_call: TRBJ1-5; cdr3_aa: CASSRGQANQPQHF; cdr3_nt: TGTGCCAGTAGTAGGGGGCAGGCAAATCAGCCCCAGCATTTT
v_call: TRBV29-1; d_call: TRBD2; clone_size: .; j_call: TRBJ2-7; cdr3_aa: CSVDGLGSYEQYF; cdr3_nt: TGCAGCGTTGATGGACTAGGCTCCTACGAGCAGTACTTC
v_call: TRBV27; d_call: TRBD1; clone_size: few; j_call: TRBJ2-2; cdr3_aa: CASSHRDRVTGELFF; cdr3_nt: TGTGCCAGCAGTCACCGGGACAGGGTGACCGGGGAGCTGTTTTTT
v_call: TRBV4-2; d_call: .; clone_size: few; j_call: TRBJ1-5; cdr3_aa: CASSQYTSNQPQHF; cdr3_nt: TGTGCCAGCAGCCAGTACACCAGCAATCAGCCCCAGCATTTT
v_call: TRBV25-1; d_call: TRBD1; clone_size: few; j_call: TRBJ1-1; cdr3_aa: CASRSQGAGNTEAFF; cdr3_nt: TGTGCCAGCAGGAGCCAGGGGGCAGGGAACACTGAAGCTTTCTTT
v_call: TRBV2; d_call: .; clone_size: few; j_call: TRBJ2-6; cdr3_aa: CASVYSGANVLTF; cdr3_nt: TGTGCCAGCGTATACTCTGGGGCCAACGTCCTGACTTTC
v_call: TRBV7-2; d_call: .; clone_size: few; j_call: TRBJ2-5; cdr3_aa: CASSSNRDSPETQYF; cdr3_nt: TGTGCCAGCAGCTCAAACAGGGATTCCCCAGAGACCCAGTACTTC
v_call: TRBV7-2; d_call: .; clone_size: few; j_call: TRBJ1-4; cdr3_aa: CASSLGSGEKLFF; cdr3_nt: TGTGCCAGCAGCTTAGGATCGGGGGAAAAACTGTTTTTT
v_call: TRBV7-2; d_call: TRBD2; clone_size: few; j_call: TRBJ2-1; cdr3_aa: CASRTGGSNSYNEQFF; cdr3_nt: TGTGCCAGCAGAACAGGCGGGAGTAATTCCTACAATGAGCAGTTCTTC
v_call: TRBV7-6; d_call: .; clone_size: few; j_call: TRBJ2-7; cdr3_aa: CASSPFGGVVNEQYF; cdr3_nt: TGTGCCAGCAGCCCCTTCGGGGGAGTTGTAAACGAGCAGTACTTC
v_call: TRBV5-1; d_call: .; clone_size: .; j_call: TRBJ1-1; cdr3_aa: CASSSNPSGRGMNTEAFF; cdr3_nt: TGCGCCAGCAGCTCCAACCCGAGTGGCAGGGGTATGAACACTGAAGCTTTCTTT